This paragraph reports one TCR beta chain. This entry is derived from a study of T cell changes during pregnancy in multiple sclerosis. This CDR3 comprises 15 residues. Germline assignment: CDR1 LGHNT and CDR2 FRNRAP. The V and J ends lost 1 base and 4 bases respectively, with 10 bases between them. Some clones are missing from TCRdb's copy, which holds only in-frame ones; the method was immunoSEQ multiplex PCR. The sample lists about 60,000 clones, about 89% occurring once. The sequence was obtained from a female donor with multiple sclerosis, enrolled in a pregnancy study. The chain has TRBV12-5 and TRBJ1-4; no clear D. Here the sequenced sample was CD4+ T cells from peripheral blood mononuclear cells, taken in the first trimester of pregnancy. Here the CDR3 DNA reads TGTGCTAGTGGTTTGGACCGGGGTTTTAATGAAAAACTGTTTTTT. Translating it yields CASGLDRGFNEKLFF.